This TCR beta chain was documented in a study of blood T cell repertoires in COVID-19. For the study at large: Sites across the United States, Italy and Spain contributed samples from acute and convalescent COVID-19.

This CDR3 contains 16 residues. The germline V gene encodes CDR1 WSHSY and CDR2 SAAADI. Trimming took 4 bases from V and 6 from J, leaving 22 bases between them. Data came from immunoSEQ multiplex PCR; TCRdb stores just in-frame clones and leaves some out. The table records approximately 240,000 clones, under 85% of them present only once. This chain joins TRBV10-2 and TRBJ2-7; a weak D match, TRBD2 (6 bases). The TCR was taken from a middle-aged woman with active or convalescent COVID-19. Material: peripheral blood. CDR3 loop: CASSVRSGTLLFEQYF. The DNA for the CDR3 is TGCGCCAGCAGTGTCCGTTCAGGGACTCTCCTCTTCGAGCAGTACTTC.